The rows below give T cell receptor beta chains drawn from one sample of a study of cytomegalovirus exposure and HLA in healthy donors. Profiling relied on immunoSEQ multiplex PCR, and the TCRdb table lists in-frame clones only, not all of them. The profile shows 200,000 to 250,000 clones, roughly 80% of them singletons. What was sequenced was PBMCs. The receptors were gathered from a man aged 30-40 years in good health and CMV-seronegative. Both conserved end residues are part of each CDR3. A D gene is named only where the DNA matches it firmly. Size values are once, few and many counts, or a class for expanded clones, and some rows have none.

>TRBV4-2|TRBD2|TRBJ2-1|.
CASSQSLAGGTNEQFF
TGTGCCAGCAGCCAGTCACTAGCGGGGGGGACTAATGAGCAGTTCTTC
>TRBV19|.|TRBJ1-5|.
CASSISGQPHQPQHF
TGTGCCAGTAGTATAAGCGGGCAGCCCCATCAGCCCCAGCATTTT
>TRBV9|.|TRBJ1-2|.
CASSLRAHGYTF
TGTGCCAGCAGCTTACGCGCGCATGGCTACACCTTC
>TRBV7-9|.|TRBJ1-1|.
CASSPMGGANTEAFF
TGTGCCAGCAGCCCTATGGGGGGGGCGAACACTGAAGCTTTCTTT
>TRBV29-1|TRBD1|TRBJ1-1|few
CSVRTGGVERAFF
TGCAGCGTTCGGACAGGGGGCGTAGAAAGAGCTTTCTTT
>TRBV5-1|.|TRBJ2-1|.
CASSGHEQFF
TGCGCCAGCAGTGGGCATGAGCAGTTCTTC
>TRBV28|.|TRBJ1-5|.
CASSGTFQNQPQHF
TGTGCCAGCAGTGGGACATTCCAAAATCAGCCCCAGCATTTT
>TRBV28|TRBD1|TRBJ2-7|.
CASSPWGQGFGEQYF
TGTGCCAGCAGCCCTTGGGGACAGGGGTTTGGCGAGCAGTACTTC
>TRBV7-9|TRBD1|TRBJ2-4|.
CASSLGGQGNIQYF
TGTGCCAGCAGCTTAGGAGGACAGGGGAACATTCAGTACTTC
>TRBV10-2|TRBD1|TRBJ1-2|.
CASGPGTGYGYTF
TGCGCCAGTGGCCCGGGGACAGGCTATGGCTACACCTTC
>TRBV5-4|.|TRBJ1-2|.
CASSLVQANYGYTF
TGTGCCAGCAGCTTGGTACAGGCAAACTATGGCTACACCTTC
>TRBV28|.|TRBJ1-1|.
CASRDTEAFF
TGTGCCAGCCGGGACACTGAAGCTTTCTTT
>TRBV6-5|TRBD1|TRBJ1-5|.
CASSPTGAQPQHF
TGTGCCAGCAGCCCCACAGGGGCTCAGCCCCAGCATTTT
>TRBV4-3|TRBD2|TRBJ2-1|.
CASSQVGSGGINNEQFF
TGCGCCAGCAGCCAAGTCGGTAGCGGGGGGATAAACAATGAGCAGTTCTTC
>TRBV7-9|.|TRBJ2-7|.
CASSSYTGTLEGEQYF
TGTGCCAGCAGCTCCTACACCGGGACTCTAGAAGGGGAGCAGTACTTC
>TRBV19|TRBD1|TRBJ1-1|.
CASTSGQGKTEAFF
TGTGCCAGTACCTCAGGACAGGGGAAAACTGAAGCTTTCTTT
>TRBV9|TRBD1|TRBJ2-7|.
CASSPWTGEGEQYF
TGTGCCAGCAGCCCATGGACAGGGGAGGGCGAGCAGTACTTC
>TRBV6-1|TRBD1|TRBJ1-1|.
CASNQGGTEAFF
TGTGCCAGCAATCAGGGGGGCACTGAAGCTTTCTTT
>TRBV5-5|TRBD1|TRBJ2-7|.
CASSITGTGLYEQYF
TGTGCCAGCAGCATAACCGGGACAGGGCTCTACGAGCAGTACTTC
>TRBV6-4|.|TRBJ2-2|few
CASSDSTSGELFF
TGTGCCAGCAGTGACTCAACGAGTGGGGAGCTGTTTTTT
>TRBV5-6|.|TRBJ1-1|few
CASSRWDTGNTEAFF
TGTGCCAGCAGCCGCTGGGACACTGGGAACACTGAAGCTTTCTTT
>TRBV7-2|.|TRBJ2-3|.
CASSSSGGPTDTQYF
TGTGCCAGCAGCTCCTCGGGGGGCCCCACAGATACGCAGTATTTT
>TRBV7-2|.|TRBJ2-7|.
CASGSLVPREQYF
TGTGCCAGCGGGAGCCTAGTACCCCGCGAGCAGTACTTC
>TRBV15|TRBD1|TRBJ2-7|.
CATSRGGTGGREQYF
TGTGCCACCAGCAGAGGGGGTACAGGGGGCCGGGAGCAGTACTTC
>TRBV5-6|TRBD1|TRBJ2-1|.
CASSLVRDRRYNEQFF
TGTGCCAGCAGCTTAGTTCGGGACAGACGTTACAATGAGCAGTTCTTC
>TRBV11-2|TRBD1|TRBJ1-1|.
CASSPNRGPPNTEAFF
TGTGCCAGCAGCCCCAACAGGGGGCCACCGAACACTGAAGCTTTCTTT
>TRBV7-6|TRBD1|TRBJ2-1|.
CASSLTGVKFF
TGTGCCAGCAGCTTAACAGGGGTTAAGTTCTTC
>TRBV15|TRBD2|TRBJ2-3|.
CATSKGGRGGVVDTQYF
TGTGCCACCAGCAAAGGTGGACGGGGGGGCGTCGTAGATACGCAGTATTTT
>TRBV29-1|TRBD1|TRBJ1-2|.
CSVEALDEGARGYTF
TGCAGCGTTGAAGCACTTGACGAGGGGGCGCGTGGCTACACCTTC